The 32 T cell receptor beta chains presented below share a single source sample, sequenced in a study of human T cells and chemical hapten exposure. MiXCR, run by TCRdb on the RACE reads, gives a single entry per CDR3 protein. The table lists tens of thousands of distinct CDR3 sequences, roughly 12% of them singletons. Specified time point: pre-sensitization, week 0. Treatment: therapeutic diphenylcyclopropenone sensitization with weekly scalp DPC. From whole blood left unfractionated, total RNA was extracted. The starting material was whole blood, obtained in connection with sensitization to the hapten diphenylcyclopropenone (DPC). The receptors were gathered from a woman between 40 and 50 years old with alopecia areata. Some clones in this sample may be carry-over from other donors' samples.

The CDR3 DNA sequence: TGTGCCAGCAGCTCCGGGACAGGGCTGAACACTGAAGCTTTCTTT. Translation gives CASSSGTGLNTEAFF. The chain joins TRBV7-3 to TRBJ1-1, with TRBD1 matching 9 bases. The J segment lost 0 bases and the V segment lost 4 bases, leaving 3 bases of the junction unmatched. CDR3 length: 15 amino acids. In germline, CDR1 is SGHTA, CDR2 FQGTGA. Combining the CDR3 with reference TRBV7-3 and TRBJ1-1 gives the whole variable domain GAGVSQTPSNKVTEKGKYVELRCDPISGHTALYWYRQSLGQGPEFLIYFQGTGAADDSGLPNDRFFAVRPEGSVSTLKIQRTERGDSAVYLCASSSGTGLNTEAFFGQGTRLTVV.

The rearrangement uses TRBV9 and TRBJ1-2; 9 positions match TRBD1. V shed 4 bases and J 2 bases; nucleotides not matched to a gene: 3. The CDR3 sequence is 14 residues long. The germline V gene has CDR1 SGDLS and CDR2 YYNGEE. The CDR3 reads CASSKGQGNYGYTF. The DNA for the CDR3 is TGTGCCAGCAGCAAGGGACAGGGAAACTATGGCTACACCTTC. The complete variable domain, with remaining parts taken from reference TRBV9 and TRBJ1-2, reads DSGVTQTPKHLITATGQRVTLRCSPRSGDLSVYWYQQSLDQGLQFLIQYYNGEERAKGNILERFSAQQFPDLHSELNLSSLELGDSALYFCASSKGQGNYGYTFGSGTRLTVV.

This clonotype showed up just a few times. V is TRBV4-2 and J is TRBJ2-5; D is ambiguous. This CDR3 is 13 amino acids long. Deletions cut 4 bases from V and 2 bases from J, with 8 bases between. Per the germline V gene, CDR1 is LGHNA and CDR2 is YNFKEQ. CDR3 residues: CASSPPGQETQYF. The CDR3 DNA is TGTGCCAGCAGCCCACCCGGTCAAGAGACCCAGTACTTC.

This sequence joins TRBV7-9 and TRBJ2-1; 11 nucleotides match TRBD1. V shed 5 bases, J shed 8 bases, and the junction held 8 bases outside the gene matches. In germline, CDR1 is SEHNR, CDR2 FQNEAQ (reference sequence). The CDR3 totals 15 residues. CDR3 sequence: CASSHRDRGNYEQFF. For the CDR3, the DNA is TGTGCCAGCAGCCACCGGGACAGGGGGAACTATGAGCAGTTCTTC.

A few counts support this clonotype. The gene calls are TRBV27 and TRBJ1-5, with no clear D. The V gene's germline CDR1 is MNHEY and CDR2 SMNVEV (reference sequence). The V end lost 3 bases, the J end lost 6 bases, and 9 bases lay between the germline ends. The CDR3 sequence is 13 residues long. Here the CDR3 reads CASSFNTLQPQHF. As DNA, the CDR3 is TGTGCCAGCAGTTTTAATACTCTTCAGCCCCAGCATTTT.

This clonotype was seen at least ten times. This chain uses TRBV11-1 with TRBJ2-2; D is unresolved. The germline gives CDR1 SGHAT, CDR2 FQDESV (reference sequence). This CDR3 has 15 residues. The V and J ends lost 2 bases and 2 bases respectively, with 9 bases between them. The CDR3 loop reads CASSLSGQNTGELFF. The CDR3 nucleotides are TGTGCCAGCAGCTTATCCGGGCAAAACACCGGGGAGCTGTTTTTT. The entire variable domain, with the rest obtained from reference TRBV11-1 and TRBJ2-2, is as follows: EAEVAQSPRYKITEKSQAVAFWCDPISGHATLYWYRQILGQGPELLVQFQDESVVDDSQLPKDRFSAERLKGVDSTLKIQPAELGDSAMYLCASSLSGQNTGELFFGEGSRLTVL.

This clonotype showed up many times. The chain recombines TRBV4-2 with TRBJ2-7; 12 positions agree with TRBD2. The germline V gene has CDR1 LGHNA and CDR2 YNFKEQ. This CDR3 has 19 residues. V lost 0 bases to trimming and J lost 5 bases; unmatched junction nucleotides: 14. The CDR3 reads CASSQDLWRLAGGRDEQYF. In DNA form, the CDR3 reads TGTGCCAGCAGCCAAGATTTGTGGCGGCTAGCGGGAGGGCGGGACGAGCAGTACTTC.

Of note for this clonotype: At one end, the junction sequence differs from germline, possibly due to a read error. The chain is built from TRBV15 and TRBJ1-4; possible D gene TRBD1, 5 bases. CDR3 length equals 16 residues. From germline, CDR1 is LNHNV and CDR2 YYDKDF (reference sequence). DNA of the CDR3: TGTGCCACCAGCAGGGGGGAAACGGCAGGACGCATACATCCAGTTTTT. Protein: CATSRGETAGRIHPVF.

The V gene is TRBV12-3 or TRBV12-4, the J gene TRBJ2-4; TRBD1 matches 10 bases. With V trimmed by 5 bases and J by 10 bases, 8 bases remained unmatched. The CDR3 has 14 residues. In DNA form, the CDR3 reads TGTGCCAGCAGTATAATGGGACAGGGGACAATTCAGTACTTC. Residues: CASSIMGQGTIQYF.

This clonotype has at least ten counts. The rearrangement links TRBV10-2 to TRBJ1-6; 7 positions match TRBD1. Germline V gene sequence: CDR1 WSHSY, CDR2 SAAADI. The trim removed 0 bases at V and 9 bases at J, leaving 5 bases unmatched. The CDR3 spans 15 residues. CDR3 sequence: CASSESQGVISPLHF. CDR3 coding DNA: TGCGCCAGCAGTGAGTCGCAGGGGGTGATTTCACCCCTCCACTTT.

This clonotype was picked up a small number of times. The J gene is TRBJ2-7, the V gene TRBV28; D call uncertain. This CDR3 spans 11 amino acids. The V end lost 1 base, the J end lost 5 bases, and 3 bases lay between the germline ends. The germline V gene has CDR1 MDHEN and CDR2 SYDVKM. In DNA, the CDR3 is TGTGCCAGCAGTTTATCGGACGAGCAGTACTTC. It is translated as CASSLSDEQYF. The full variable domain, in which reference TRBV28 and TRBJ2-7 provide the parts outside the CDR3, is DVKVTQSSRYLVKRTGEKVFLECVQDMDHENMFWYRQDPGLGLRLIYFSYDVKMKEKGDIPEGYSVSREKKERFSLILESASTNQTSMYLCASSLSDEQYFGPGTRLTVT.

As regards this clonotype: At one boundary the junction diverges from the germline segment, which might be a read error. V gene TRBV5-1 combines with J gene TRBJ1-6; D might be TRBD1 (5 bases). The CDR3 sequence is 18 residues long. Per the germline V gene, CDR1 is SGHRS and CDR2 is YFSETQ. This CDR3 reads CASSRAQGEGSYNSPIHF. The CDR3 nucleotides read TGCGCCAGCAGCAGGGCTCAGGGAGAAGGCTCCTATAATTCACCCATCCACTTT. The whole variable domain, filled in from reference TRBV5-1 and TRBJ1-6, reads KAGVTQTPRYLIKTRGQQVTLSCSPISGHRSVSWYQQTPGQGLQFLFEYFSETQRNKGNFPGRFSGRQFSNSRSEMNVSTLELGDSALYLCASSRAQGEGSYNSPIHFGNGTRLTVT.

The V gene is TRBV28, the J gene TRBJ2-5, with D perhaps being TRBD1 or TRBD2 (6 bases each). The CDR3 contains 15 residues. CDR1 MDHEN and CDR2 SYDVKM come from the germline V gene. Trimming stripped 1 base from V and 2 bases from J, with 11 bases between. In nucleotides, the CDR3 is TGTGCCAGCAGTTTATTTGAGGGGGGACAAGAGACCCAGTACTTC. It specifies CASSLFEGGQETQYF. The full variable domain, completed using reference TRBV28 and TRBJ2-5, is DVKVTQSSRYLVKRTGEKVFLECVQDMDHENMFWYRQDPGLGLRLIYFSYDVKMKEKGDIPEGYSVSREKKERFSLILESASTNQTSMYLCASSLFEGGQETQYFGPGTRLLVL.

This clonotype was detected ten times or more. The gene calls are TRBV12-3 or TRBV12-4 and TRBJ2-3; D may be TRBD1 or TRBD2 (6 bases each). This CDR3 spans 15 amino acids. V shed 8 bases and J shed 4 bases, with 19 bases lying between them. CDR3 sequence: CASWGALGPSDTQYF. In nucleotides, the CDR3 is TGTGCCAGCTGGGGGGCCCTCGGCCCTTCAGATACGCAGTATTTT.

This clonotype was recorded many times. J is TRBJ2-5 and V is TRBV6-5; D is uncertain. Trimming cost V 4 bases and J 5 bases, with 8 bases left between them. The CDR3 is 12 residues long. Germline CDR1 is MNHEY and CDR2 is SVGAGI. CDR3 in DNA: TGTGCCAGCAGTTCGCAGTGGGAGACCCAGTACTTC. This encodes CASSSQWETQYF.

The chain carries TRBV28 and TRBJ2-3; 9 positions agree with TRBD2. The CDR3 loop spans 15 amino acids. The germline V gene encodes CDR1 MDHEN and CDR2 SYDVKM. Unmatched junction bases numbered 5, after V lost 3 bases and J lost 4 bases. As DNA, the CDR3 is TGTGCCAGCAGTTTCGAGGGCGGGGGGGCAGATACGCAGTATTTT. As protein: CASSFEGGGADTQYF. The entire variable domain, with the rest obtained from reference TRBV28 and TRBJ2-3, is as follows: DVKVTQSSRYLVKRTGEKVFLECVQDMDHENMFWYRQDPGLGLRLIYFSYDVKMKEKGDIPEGYSVSREKKERFSLILESASTNQTSMYLCASSFEGGGADTQYFGPGTRLTVL.

This clonotype was recorded a few times. This chain uses TRBV12-3 or TRBV12-4 with TRBJ1-1; D is undetermined. The CDR3 loop spans 14 amino acids. The ends were cut back, 3 bases at V and 4 bases at J, with 12 bases in the middle. The CDR3 region has the DNA TGTGCCAGCAGTTTCGGGGAGGAGATCACTGAAGCTTTCTTT. Residues: CASSFGEEITEAFF.

This clonotype was detected many times. The chain links TRBV12-3 or TRBV12-4 to TRBJ2-7; 12 bases agree with TRBD1. The ends lost 4 bases at V and 5 bases at J; junction bases unmatched: 6. This CDR3 has 15 residues. DNA for the CDR3: TGTGCCAGCAGTTCCCCCGGGACAGGGGGCGACGAGCAGTACTTC. Protein product: CASSSPGTGGDEQYF.

This clonotype occurred many times. This chain links TRBV12-3 or TRBV12-4 with TRBJ2-7; D uncertain. V lost 6 bases and J lost 0, with 12 bases in between. The CDR3 loop spans 14 amino acids. The CDR3 here is CASSLGGFSYEQYF. The CDR3, as DNA: TGTGCCAGCAGCCTGGGCGGATTCTCCTACGAGCAGTACTTC.

This clonotype appeared many times. This chain joins TRBV11-2 and TRBJ2-1; D not resolved. The CDR3 is 14 amino acids. In germline, CDR1 is SGHAT, CDR2 FQNNGV. Trimming shortened V by 2 bases and J by 4 bases, and 9 bases separated the two germline ends. CDR3 amino acids: CASSLMGVYNEQFF. Written as DNA, the CDR3 is TGTGCCAGCAGCTTAATGGGCGTATACAATGAGCAGTTCTTC.

The chain has TRBV28 and TRBJ2-7, with 10 bases lining up with TRBD1. Germline-derived CDR1 and CDR2 are MDHEN and SYDVKM. V lost 8 bases and J lost 3; bases outside the gene matches: 4. This CDR3 is built from 13 residues. The CDR3 DNA reads as TGTGCCAGCCCGGGACAGGGGTTCTACGAGCAGTACTTC. The encoded protein is CASPGQGFYEQYF.

The chain couples TRBV28 to TRBJ2-5; tentative D call: TRBD1 (5 bases). Germline assignment: CDR1 MDHEN and CDR2 SYDVKM. V dropped 6 bases and J dropped 2 bases, with 13 bases sitting between them. The length of the CDR3 is 14 residues. The CDR3 DNA sequence: TGTGCCAGCAGATTGACAGCCCGACAAGAGACCCAGTACTTC. Protein sequence: CASRLTARQETQYF.

This clonotype was seen ten or more times. The J gene is TRBJ1-5, the V gene TRBV7-2, with D unresolved. V was cut by 1 base and J by 6 bases, with 7 bases left in between. This CDR3 comprises 13 residues. CDR1 SGHTA and CDR2 FQGNSA come from the germline V gene. CDR3 coding DNA: TGTGCCAGCAGCTTAGGGCGGGGTCAGCCCCAGCATTTT. Its translation: CASSLGRGQPQHF.

This clonotype showed up just a few times. This rearrangement joins TRBV29-1 to TRBJ2-5; D unresolved. V lost 5 bases and J 2 bases, leaving 9 bases between the germline ends. Germline CDR1 reads SQVTM; CDR2 reads ANQGSEA. The CDR3 totals 12 residues. CDR3 nucleotide sequence: TGCAGCGTTTTCGACTCACAAGAGACCCAGTACTTC. Translated, it gives CSVFDSQETQYF.

This clonotype came up many times. The V and J genes are TRBV12-3 or TRBV12-4 and TRBJ1-2; D perhaps matches TRBD1 (5 bases). CDR3 length: 16 amino acids. V gave up 6 bases and J gave up 8 bases, with 25 bases separating them. The CDR3 region has the DNA TGTGCCAGCAGCCCCCGGCGCGATACAGGTCCCCGGGGCTACACCTTC. Translated: CASSPRRDTGPRGYTF.

This clonotype has ten or more counts. This rearrangement joins TRBV20-1 to TRBJ2-5; no definite D call. The CDR3 runs to 13 residues. Germline V gene data show CDR1 as DFQATT and CDR2 as SNEGSKA (reference sequence). The V and J ends lost 3 bases and 3 bases respectively, with 11 bases between them. The CDR3 loop reads CSASHKLEETQYF. The CDR3 DNA follows: TGCAGTGCTAGCCACAAATTGGAAGAGACCCAGTACTTC.

This clonotype was seen more than once but under ten times. The chain carries TRBV29-1 and TRBJ1-1; 7 bases map to TRBD1. CDR3 length: 15 residues. The V gene's germline CDR1 is SQVTM and CDR2 ANQGSEA. J lost 1 base, V lost 4 bases, and 9 bases had no gene match. CDR3 protein: CSVAPLQGRNTEAFF. The DNA for the CDR3 is TGCAGCGTTGCCCCGTTACAGGGGAGGAACACTGAAGCTTTCTTT. Full variable domain (outside the CDR3, taken from reference TRBV29-1 and TRBJ1-1): SAVISQKPSRDICQRGTSLTIQCQVDSQVTMMFWYRQQPGQSLTLIATANQGSEATYESGFVIDKFPISRPNLTFSTLTVSNMSPEDSSIYLCSVAPLQGRNTEAFFGQGTRLTVV.

This clonotype has at least ten counts. The rearrangement links TRBV19 to TRBJ2-2, with D perhaps matching TRBD2 (5 bases). The germline V and J ends were trimmed by 5 bases and 6 bases, with 13 bases remaining between them. The CDR3 has 14 amino acids. Germline CDR1 is LNHDA and CDR2 is SQIVND (reference sequence). The CDR3 bases are TGTGCCAGTAGTTTCTATGAGGGCGCCGGGGAGCTGTTTTTT. Protein: CASSFYEGAGELFF.

V usage is TRBV29-1 and J usage is TRBJ1-1; TRBD1 is a possible D gene (6 bases). Between the trimmed V and J ends, which lost 4 bases and 4 bases, there was a span of 16 bases. CDR1 is SQVTM, CDR2 ANQGSEA, per germline. The CDR3 is 14 residues long. For the CDR3, the DNA is TGCAGCGTTGTAGGGGGAGTAACGGGCACTGAAGCTTTCTTT. Translated, it gives CSVVGGVTGTEAFF.

The V and J genes are TRBV19 and TRBJ2-7; possible D gene TRBD1, 5 bases. Germline CDR1 reads LNHDA; CDR2 reads SQIVND (reference sequence). V lost 5 bases, J lost 4 bases, and 18 bases lay in between. The CDR3 totals 15 residues. The CDR3 nucleotides are TGTGCCAGTAGTCTTACCCCCACAGGCCGATACGAGCAGTACTTC. Its protein is CASSLTPTGRYEQYF.

The chain is built from TRBV7-2 and TRBJ2-1; 7 bases align to TRBD1. The CDR3 has 13 residues. Germline assignment: CDR1 SGHTA and CDR2 FQGNSA. V lost 3 bases to trimming and J lost 7 bases; unmatched junction nucleotides: 3. The CDR3, as DNA: TGTGCCAGCAGCTTTGTACAGGGGAATGAGCAGTTCTTC. Protein sequence: CASSFVQGNEQFF. Supplemented by reference TRBV7-2 and TRBJ2-1, the full variable domain reads GAGVSQSPSNKVTEKGKDVELRCDPISGHTALYWYRQSLGQGLEFLIYFQGNSAPDKSGLPSDRFSAERTGGSVSTLTIQRTQQEDSAVYLCASSFVQGNEQFFGPGTRLTVL.

The sample holds many counts of this clonotype. The rearrangement uses TRBV15 and TRBJ2-7; the match to TRBD1 covers 8 bases. V was clipped by 0 bases and J by 7 bases; unmatched bases: 2. CDR3 length: 13 amino acids. Germline V gene lookup returns CDR1 LNHNV and CDR2 YYDKDF (reference sequence). Here the CDR3 reads CATSRDRGREQYF. The CDR3 DNA reads as TGTGCCACCAGCAGAGACAGGGGGCGGGAGCAGTACTTC.